Following are 15 T cell receptor beta chains from one sample sequenced in a study of blood T cell repertoires in COVID-19. Assay used: immunoSEQ multiplex PCR; TCRdb lists only in-frame clones, some missing. The profile shows 130,000 to 150,000 clones, approximately 91% of them singletons. Source material: peripheral blood. These receptors came from a man in his fifties or sixties with active or convalescent COVID-19.

The chain links TRBV9 to TRBJ2-3, with TRBD2 identical over 7 bases. The junction had 8 bases not matched to a gene; V was cut back by 0 bases and J by 4 bases. CDR3 length equals 16 residues. The V gene's germline CDR1 is SGDLS and CDR2 YYNGEE. As DNA, the CDR3 is TGTGCCAGCAGCGTAGAGGTGGGGGGGGTCGCAGATACGCAGTATTTT. Amino acids: CASSVEVGGVADTQYF.

This chain connects TRBV2 to TRBJ1-3, with a tentative D call TRBD1 (5 bases). Germline assignment: CDR1 SNHLY and CDR2 FYNNEI. V was cut by 2 bases and J by 0 bases, with 5 bases left in between. The CDR3 runs to 14 residues. The CDR3 reads CASSERGSGNTIYF. The CDR3 DNA reads TGTGCCAGCAGTGAAAGGGGCTCTGGAAACACCATATATTTT.

This clone was seen a single time. The V gene is TRBV12-3 or TRBV12-4, the J gene TRBJ1-5; D unclear. V was trimmed by 4 bases and J by 5 bases, leaving 9 bases between them. The CDR3 runs to 13 residues. In nucleotides, the CDR3 is TGTGCCAGCAGTTACAGATATCATCAGCCCCAGCATTTT. Translating it yields CASSYRYHQPQHF.

This clone was counted only a few times. The V gene is TRBV28, the J gene TRBJ2-7, with D maybe TRBD2 (6 bases). This CDR3 is 14 amino acids long. Germline CDR1 reads MDHEN; CDR2 reads SYDVKM. V dropped 1 base and J dropped 1 base, with 8 bases sitting between them. CDR3 in amino acids: CASSLSRGSYEQYF. The CDR3 nucleotides read TGTGCCAGCAGTTTATCCCGGGGGTCCTACGAGCAGTACTTC.

The CDR3 protein is CASSVAGGQPQHF. The CDR3 DNA reads as TGTGCCAGCAGCGTAGCAGGGGGTCAGCCCCAGCATTTT. The rearrangement links TRBV9 to TRBJ1-5; 7 bases line up with TRBD1. The CDR3 consists of 13 residues. V lost 0 bases, J lost 6 bases, and 0 bases stayed unmatched. Looked up from germline, CDR1 is SGDLS and CDR2 is YYNGEE.

The chain carries TRBV28 and TRBJ2-1; 11 bases fit TRBD2. V lost 3 bases to trimming and J lost 0 bases; unmatched junction nucleotides: 13. This CDR3 spans 20 amino acids. CDR1 is MDHEN, CDR2 SYDVKM, per germline. The CDR3 is CASSFQPGLAAAFSYNEQFF. The CDR3 DNA sequence: TGTGCCAGCAGTTTCCAGCCGGGACTAGCGGCCGCCTTCTCCTACAATGAGCAGTTCTTC.

The chain carries TRBV18 and TRBJ2-3; the match to TRBD1 covers 7 bases. Germline V gene data show CDR1 as KGHSH and CDR2 as LQKENI. The CDR3 has 16 residues. Unmatched junction bases numbered 9, after V lost 4 bases and J lost 2 bases. In DNA form, the CDR3 reads TGTGCCAGCTCACAATTAACAGGGGCCCTCACAGATACGCAGTATTTT. It specifies CASSQLTGALTDTQYF. Full variable domain (remainder filled in from reference TRBV18 and TRBJ2-3): NAGVMQNPRHLVRRRGQEARLRCSPMKGHSHVYWYRQLPEEGLKFMVYLQKENIIDESGMPKERFSAEFPKEGPSILRIQQVVRGDSAAYFCASSQLTGALTDTQYFGPGTRLTVL.

This rearrangement joins TRBV21-1 to TRBJ2-5; TRBD1, the D gene given by the table, was not confirmed from the DNA. TRBV21-1 is a pseudogene locus. The CDR3 totals 14 residues. CDR3 in DNA: TGTGCCAGCAGCAAAGGGCATCAGCAAGAGACCCAGTACTTC. It yields the protein CASSKGHQQETQYF.

The chain carries TRBV11-2 and TRBJ2-3; maybe TRBD1 (5 bases). Trimming took off 5 bases at V and 0 bases at J, with 21 bases between the two ends. Germline V gene lookup returns CDR1 SGHAT and CDR2 FQNNGV. This CDR3 spans 18 amino acids. As DNA, the CDR3 is TGTGCCAGCAGCCGAGGTCAGGGCATACCTCCTAGCACAGATACGCAGTATTTT. Translated: CASSRGQGIPPSTDTQYF.

The chain joins TRBV6-2 or TRBV6-3 to TRBJ2-7; TRBD2 agrees at 14 bases. The CDR3 loop spans 15 amino acids. Germline CDR1 reads MNHEY; CDR2 reads SVGEGT. The J segment lost 4 bases and the V segment lost 4 bases, leaving 3 bases of the junction unmatched. The DNA for the CDR3 is TGTGCCAGCAGTTCGAGGACTAGCGGGAGGTACGAGCAGTACTTC. Translating gives CASSSRTSGRYEQYF.

The chain carries TRBV5-4 and TRBJ1-5; possible D gene TRBD1, 5 bases. Trimming left V 0 bases short and J 6 bases short, with 7 bases between. The CDR3 spans 13 residues. Germline CDR1 SGHNT, CDR2 YYREEE (reference sequence). CDR3 sequence (DNA): TGTGCCAGCAGCTTGGGGGGCGGTCAGCCCCAGCATTTT. This gives the protein CASSLGGGQPQHF.

V usage is TRBV9 and J usage is TRBJ1-2; tentative D call: TRBD1 (6 bases). V lost 3 bases, J lost 7 bases, and 16 bases lay in between. The length of the CDR3 is 14 residues. Germline V CDR1 and CDR2: SGDLS, YYNGEE. This CDR3 is CASSGGTSSGGYTF. As DNA, the CDR3 is TGTGCCAGCAGCGGAGGGACATCCTCGGGTGGCTACACCTTC. The whole variable domain, remainder taken from reference TRBV9 and TRBJ1-2, is DSGVTQTPKHLITATGQRVTLRCSPRSGDLSVYWYQQSLDQGLQFLIQYYNGEERAKGNILERFSAQQFPDLHSELNLSSLELGDSALYFCASSGGTSSGGYTFGSGTRLTVV.

The chain uses TRBV28 and TRBJ2-5; 7 bases map to TRBD2. Germline V gene sequence: CDR1 MDHEN, CDR2 SYDVKM. This CDR3 spans 13 amino acids. Unmatched junction bases numbered 2, after V lost 5 bases and J lost 2 bases. CDR3: CASSRTRQETQYF. CDR3 DNA sequence: TGTGCCAGCAGTCGGACTAGACAAGAGACCCAGTACTTC.

The V gene is TRBV15, the J gene TRBJ1-4; 9 bases fit TRBD1. This CDR3 has 19 residues. J gave up 3 bases and V 6 bases, and 17 bases lay outside the gene matches. Germline V lookup: CDR1 LNHNV, CDR2 YYDKDF (reference sequence). CDR3 region: CATRRTGQGTYLANEKLFF. In DNA, the CDR3 is TGTGCCACCAGACGAACCGGACAGGGGACCTACCTAGCTAATGAAAAACTGTTTTTT.

In the case of this clone: One end of the junction does not line up with germline, which may come from a read error. The V and J genes are TRBV7-7 and TRBJ2-7; 7 bases fit TRBD1. The CDR3 is made up of 15 amino acids. The germline V gene encodes CDR1 SSHAT and CDR2 FNYEAQ (reference sequence). CDR3 sequence (DNA): TGTGCTAGCAGCTTAAAGACAGGGTTTCCCTACGAGCAGTACTTC. Its translation: CASSLKTGFPYEQYF.